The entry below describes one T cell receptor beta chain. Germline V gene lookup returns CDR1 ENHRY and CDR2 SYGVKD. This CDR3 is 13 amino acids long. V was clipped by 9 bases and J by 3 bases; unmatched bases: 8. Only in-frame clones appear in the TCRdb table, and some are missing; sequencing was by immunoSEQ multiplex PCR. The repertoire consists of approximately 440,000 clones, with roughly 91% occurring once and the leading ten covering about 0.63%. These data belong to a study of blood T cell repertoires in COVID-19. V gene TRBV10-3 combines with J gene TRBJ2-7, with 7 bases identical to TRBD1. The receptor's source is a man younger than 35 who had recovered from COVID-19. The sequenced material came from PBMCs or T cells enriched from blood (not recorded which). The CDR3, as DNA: TGTGCCATTAATTATGACAGGGACTACGAGCAGTACTTC. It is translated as CAINYDRDYEQYF.